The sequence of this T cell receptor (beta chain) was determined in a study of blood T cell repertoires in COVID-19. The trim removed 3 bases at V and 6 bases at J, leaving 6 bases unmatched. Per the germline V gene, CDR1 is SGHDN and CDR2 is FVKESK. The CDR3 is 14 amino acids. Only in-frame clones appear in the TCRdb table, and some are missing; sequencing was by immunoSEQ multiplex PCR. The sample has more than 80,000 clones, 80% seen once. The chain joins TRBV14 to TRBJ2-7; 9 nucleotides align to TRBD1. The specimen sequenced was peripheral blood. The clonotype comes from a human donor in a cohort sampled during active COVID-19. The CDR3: CASSHGTGFVEQYF. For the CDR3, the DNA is TGTGCCAGCAGCCACGGGACAGGGTTCGTCGAGCAGTACTTC.